This T cell receptor (beta chain) was captured by sequencing in a study of T cells in Graves' hyperthyroidism and ophthalmopathy. Study results and caveats: Blood also showed most of the thyroid clonotypes that were expanded above 0.001.

RNA transcripts served as the template for amplifying TCR beta CDR3 regions. A first-round RT-PCR of the TCR CDR3 used the HTBI primer set. TCRdb passed the multiplex PCR reads through MiXCR, listing each CDR3 protein once. The data hold more than 350,000 distinct CDR3 sequences, with 15% observed a single time. As to this clonotype: The antigen is unknown. The junction departs from the called germline gene at one end, perhaps through a read error.

Lactation, pregnancy, other autoimmune disease or uncontrolled infection led to exclusion of patients. Used for diagnoses were clinical symptoms, serum thyroxine and TRAb, thyroid ultrasound and orbital computed tomography. The CDR3 has 11 amino acids. Germline lookup yields CDR1 DFQATT and CDR2 SNEGSKA (reference sequence). Sequencing used blood. The rearrangement uses TRBV20-1 and TRBJ2-1; the D is unclear. The receptor was isolated from a woman aged 25 to 39 with Graves' hyperthyroidism. CDR3 in DNA: TGCAGTGCCTCTAATTACAGTGAGCAGTTCTTC. Amino acid sequence: CSASNYSEQFF.